The 28 T cell receptor beta chains in this list originate from one sample, sequenced in a study of T cell clonotyping in hematopoietic cell transplantation. Time point here: recipient sample about 28 days before transplant, after cytoreduction. Clones were read by immunoSEQ multiplex PCR, and TCRdb kept only the in-frame ones, dropping some. The sample yields more than 70,000 clones, 90% to 96% seen once. The sample in question was peripheral blood mononuclear cells, obtained before stem cell transplant. These receptors were collected from a woman aged 50 to 60 with acute myeloid leukemia. Some clones in this sample may be carry-over from other donors' samples.

The V and J genes are TRBV6-1 and TRBJ1-5, with 7 bases fitting TRBD1. This CDR3 region has 13 residues. V gave up 2 bases and J gave up 9 bases; unmatched junction bases: 4. Germline V gene sequence: CDR1 MNHNS, CDR2 SASEGT. The CDR3 is CASSESQGVPQHF. In DNA form, the CDR3 reads TGTGCCAGCAGTGAAAGCCAGGGGGTGCCCCAGCATTTT.

This rearrangement joins TRBV5-1 to TRBJ1-1, with D perhaps TRBD1 (5 bases). This CDR3 has 16 amino acids. The germline V gene has CDR1 SGHRS and CDR2 YFSETQ. V lost 0 bases and J lost 4, with 16 bases in between. The CDR3 nucleotides read TGCGCCAGCAGCTTGGTGCAGGGCTCCACCCCCACTGAAGCTTTCTTT. Translation gives CASSLVQGSTPTEAFF. The full variable domain, rest sourced from reference TRBV5-1 and TRBJ1-1, is KAGVTQTPRYLIKTRGQQVTLSCSPISGHRSVSWYQQTPGQGLQFLFEYFSETQRNKGNFPGRFSGRQFSNSRSEMNVSTLELGDSALYLCASSLVQGSTPTEAFFGQGTRLTVV.

V is TRBV10-2 and J is TRBJ2-5; 16 bases are a match to TRBD2. CDR3 length: 16 amino acids. V shed 6 bases, J shed 5 bases, and the junction held 6 bases outside the gene matches. Germline V lookup: CDR1 WSHSY, CDR2 SAAADI. CDR3: CASRGTSGGARETQYF. CDR3 DNA sequence: TGCGCCAGCAGGGGGACTAGCGGGGGGGCCAGGGAGACCCAGTACTTC.

The V call is TRBV7-6, the J call TRBJ2-5; 9 positions agree with TRBD2. Germline V lookup: CDR1 SGHVS, CDR2 FNYEAQ. The CDR3 length is 16 residues. Trimming at V came to 1 base and at J to 4 bases, leaving 7 bases not matched to a gene. The CDR3 region is CASSLEASGGTETQYF. The CDR3 nucleotides read TGTGCCAGCAGCTTAGAAGCCAGCGGGGGGACAGAGACCCAGTACTTC.

The CDR3 bases are TGTGCCAGCAGCGTTGATACTGGGGACATTCAGTACTTC. Translated, it gives CASSVDTGDIQYF. The V gene is TRBV5-4, the J gene TRBJ2-4; D is uncertain. CDR3 length equals 13 residues. CDR1 SGHNT and CDR2 YYREEE come from the germline V gene (reference sequence). V was shortened by 4 bases and J by 8 bases, with 13 bases between the two germline ends.

The genes are TRBV5-1 and TRBJ2-7, with 8 bases lining up with TRBD1. J lost 1 base, V lost 3 bases, and 12 bases had no gene match. Germline assignment: CDR1 SGHRS and CDR2 YFSETQ. The CDR3 has 17 amino acids. The chain's CDR3 is CASSYSIQGARSYEQYF. The CDR3 DNA reads as TGCGCCAGCAGCTACTCAATCCAGGGGGCGAGATCCTACGAGCAGTACTTC.

V is TRBV14 and J is TRBJ2-1; TRBD1 matches 9 bases. The CDR3 extends over 17 amino acids. Germline trimming cut 3 bases from V and 4 bases from J; bases unmatched to any gene: 10. Germline lookup yields CDR1 SGHDN and CDR2 FVKESK. The DNA of the CDR3 is TGTGCCAGCAGCCAGGACTTCTCCGGGACAGGGTACAATGAGCAGTTCTTC. It is translated as CASSQDFSGTGYNEQFF.

This chain uses TRBV11-3 with TRBJ2-3; D gene unclear. Germline V CDR1 and CDR2: SGHNT, YENEEA. V lost 4 bases, J lost 2 bases, and 16 bases lay in between. This CDR3 contains 16 residues. Here the CDR3 reads CASSSSTGFSTDTQYF. The CDR3 DNA sequence: TGTGCCAGCAGCTCGTCAACCGGATTTTCCACAGATACGCAGTATTTT. The whole variable domain, remainder taken from reference TRBV11-3 and TRBJ2-3, is EAGVVQSPRYKIIEKKQPVAFWCNPISGHNTLYWYLQNLGQGPELLIRYENEEAVDDSQLPKDRFSAERLKGVDSTLKIQPAELGDSAVYLCASSSSTGFSTDTQYFGPGTRLTVL.

The chain uses TRBV5-6 and TRBJ2-7; no clear D gene. Trimming removed 0 bases from V and 3 bases from J, with 13 bases in between. The CDR3 length is 15 residues. Per germline, CDR1 SGHDT and CDR2 YYEEEE. The DNA for the CDR3 is TGTGCCAGCAGCTTGGTAGGCGAGAACGACTACGAGCAGTACTTC. Its translation: CASSLVGENDYEQYF.

The rearrangement links TRBV6-6 to TRBJ2-7; TRBD1 or TRBD2 may be the D gene (5 bases each). This CDR3 is built from 14 residues. V lost 10 bases and J lost 2, with 18 bases in between. Per the germline V gene, CDR1 is MNHNY and CDR2 is SVGAGI (reference sequence). DNA of the CDR3: TGTGCCACCACTTGGGACCGCCAGGCCTACGAGCAGTACTTC. This codes for CATTWDRQAYEQYF.

The genes are TRBV27 and TRBJ1-5; no clear D. The CDR3 length is 12 residues. Germline V gene sequence: CDR1 MNHEY, CDR2 SMNVEV (reference sequence). V was trimmed by 5 bases and J by 4 bases, leaving 6 bases between them. The CDR3 reads CASSLNNQPQHF. The CDR3 coding sequence is TGTGCCAGCAGTCTTAATAATCAGCCCCAGCATTTT.

This clone was seen only a few times. V and J are TRBV29-1 and TRBJ1-5; D is unresolved. Germline V gives CDR1 SQVTM, CDR2 ANQGSEA. The CDR3 runs to 15 residues. Deletions cut 4 bases from V and 2 bases from J, with 15 bases between. The CDR3 here is CSVAEGFIGNQPQHF. CDR3 sequence (DNA): TGCAGCGTTGCCGAGGGTTTTATCGGCAATCAGCCCCAGCATTTT.

In its sample, this clone was seen once. V is TRBV7-6 and J is TRBJ1-5; 7 bases fit TRBD1. Per germline, CDR1 SGHVS and CDR2 FNYEAQ. With V trimmed by 1 base and J by 5 bases, 8 bases remained unmatched. This CDR3 comprises 16 residues. Here the CDR3 DNA reads TGTGCCAGCAGCTTAGAACAGGGGTACGTAGATCAGCCCCAGCATTTT. This sequence encodes CASSLEQGYVDQPQHF.

The chain joins TRBV16 to TRBJ1-3; 8 positions match TRBD1. The germline gives CDR1 KGHSY, CDR2 FQNENV. The CDR3 loop spans 14 amino acids. V lost 2 bases to trimming and J lost 4 bases; unmatched junction nucleotides: 1. The CDR3 region has the DNA TGTGCCAGCAGCCAACAGGGGGCCGGAAACACCATATATTTT. Amino acids: CASSQQGAGNTIYF.

The J gene is TRBJ2-1, the V gene TRBV29-1, with 11 bases identical to TRBD2. This CDR3 has 15 amino acids. The V and J ends lost 6 bases and 6 bases, in that order; junction bases with no gene match: 10. CDR1 and CDR2 (germline): SQVTM, ANQGSEA. CDR3 sequence: CSVSNSGGAFNEQFF. The CDR3 nucleotides read TGCAGCGTATCGAATAGCGGGGGGGCTTTCAATGAGCAGTTCTTC.

The gene calls are TRBV19 and TRBJ1-2, with unresolved D. Germline CDR1 LNHDA, CDR2 SQIVND (reference sequence). Trimming shortened V by 7 bases and J by 7 bases, and 22 bases separated the two germline ends. The length of the CDR3 is 15 residues. Here the CDR3 reads CASTPPGSLKAGYTF. The CDR3 DNA sequence: TGTGCCAGTACCCCACCAGGCTCTTTAAAGGCTGGCTACACCTTC.

The chain recombines TRBV30 with TRBJ2-7; TRBD1 matches at 8 bases. Germline loops: CDR1 GTSNPN, CDR2 SVGIG (reference sequence). This CDR3 has 12 residues. Losses at the gene ends were 3 bases for V and 6 bases for J; bases not matched to a gene: 4. CDR3 nucleotide sequence: TGTGCCTGGAGGACAGGGGTGCGCGAGCAGTACTTC. This encodes CAWRTGVREQYF. Full variable domain (missing parts from reference TRBV30 and TRBJ2-7): SQTIHQWPATLVQPVGSPLSLECTVEGTSNPNLYWYRQAAGRGLQLLFYSVGIGQISSEVPQNLSASRPQDRQFILSSKKLLLSDSGFYLCAWRTGVREQYFGPGTRLTVT.

The J gene is TRBJ2-5, the V gene TRBV30; D may be TRBD1 (5 bases). Germline CDR1 GTSNPN, CDR2 SVGIG (reference sequence). V lost 3 bases and J 2 bases, leaving 10 bases between the germline ends. This CDR3 is 13 amino acids long. The CDR3 sequence: CAWSPGWQETQYF. The CDR3 DNA reads as TGTGCCTGGAGCCCAGGGTGGCAAGAGACCCAGTACTTC.

The rearrangement joins TRBV7-2 to TRBJ2-3; 12 bases match TRBD2. The ends lost 6 bases at V and 5 bases at J; junction bases unmatched: 6. The CDR3 is made up of 15 amino acids. Germline V gene data show CDR1 as SGHTA and CDR2 as FQGNSA. CDR3 sequence: CASSPSGGAVDTQYF. The CDR3 nucleotides read TGTGCCAGCAGTCCTAGCGGGGGGGCGGTAGATACGCAGTATTTT.

The rearrangement uses TRBV10-2 and TRBJ1-5; D is unclear. The CDR3 spans 15 residues. Germline CDR1 is WSHSY and CDR2 is SAAADI. The V gene lost 3 bases and the J gene lost 4 bases, with 13 bases spanning the gap. The CDR3 spells CASSDASGGNQPQHF. CDR3 nucleotides: TGCGCCAGCAGTGATGCCAGTGGCGGGAATCAGCCCCAGCATTTT.

The gene calls are TRBV5-6 and TRBJ1-5; no clear D. The CDR3 totals 13 residues. From germline, CDR1 is SGHDT and CDR2 YYEEEE. V was trimmed by 4 bases and J by 4 bases, leaving 9 bases between them. The CDR3 sequence: CASSTSMNQPQHF. Here the CDR3 DNA reads TGTGCCAGCAGCACTAGCATGAATCAGCCCCAGCATTTT.

The J gene is TRBJ2-7, the V gene TRBV28; 8 nucleotides line up with TRBD2. V lost 4 bases to trimming and J lost 4 bases; unmatched junction nucleotides: 9. Germline loops: CDR1 MDHEN, CDR2 SYDVKM. This CDR3 comprises 15 residues. The CDR3 sequence: CASSSPGLAEYEQYF. As DNA, the CDR3 is TGTGCCAGCAGTTCTCCCGGACTAGCAGAATACGAGCAGTACTTC.

The gene calls are TRBV6-5 and TRBJ2-7; possible D gene TRBD2, 6 bases. CDR3 length: 14 residues. Germline V gene sequence: CDR1 MNHEY, CDR2 SVGAGI. Trimming removed 4 bases from V and 3 bases from J, with 13 bases in between. This CDR3 is CASSSGGNSYEQYF. The CDR3 DNA sequence: TGTGCCAGCAGTTCGGGCGGGAACAGCTACGAGCAGTACTTC.

The chain couples TRBV25-1 to TRBJ1-2, with D possibly TRBD1 on 6 matching bases. The CDR3 sequence is 16 residues long. Germline V CDR1 and CDR2: MGHDK, SYGVNS. The V end lost 1 base, the J end lost 4 bases, and 16 bases lay between the germline ends. CDR3 in DNA: TGTGCCAGCAGTGAATTCACCAGGCAGGGGCGCTATGGCTACACCTTC. As protein: CASSEFTRQGRYGYTF.

The J gene is TRBJ2-7, the V gene TRBV29-1, with no clear D. Between the trimmed V and J ends, which lost 6 bases and 0 bases, there was a span of 6 bases. Germline CDR1 reads SQVTM; CDR2 reads ANQGSEA. CDR3 length equals 11 residues. The CDR3 coding sequence is TGCAGCGTCCCTTACTCCTACGAGCAGTACTTC. Encoded protein: CSVPYSYEQYF.

The rearrangement links TRBV5-1 to TRBJ1-5; TRBD1 might be the D (5 bases). This CDR3 spans 13 amino acids. V lost 3 bases, J lost 8 bases, and 12 bases lay in between. Germline V gene sequence: CDR1 SGHRS, CDR2 YFSETQ. The CDR3 loop is CASSWGGREPQHF. The CDR3, as DNA: TGCGCCAGCAGCTGGGGGGGTAGGGAGCCCCAGCATTTT.

This chain joins TRBV19 and TRBJ1-1; D unclear. Germline-derived CDR1 and CDR2 are LNHDA and SQIVND (reference sequence). Trimming pared 6 bases from V and 0 bases from J, leaving 14 bases between. The CDR3 runs 15 residues. Here the CDR3 DNA reads TGTGCCAGTAGAGGTCGGAATAATATGAACACTGAAGCTTTCTTT. This gives the protein CASRGRNNMNTEAFF.

CDR3 nucleotide sequence: TGCGCCAGCAGCCATCCCGGGACGTCCGAGCAGTACTTC. It encodes CASSHPGTSEQYF. V is TRBV4-1 and J is TRBJ2-7; D possibly matches TRBD1 or TRBD2 (5 bases each). The CDR3 is made up of 13 amino acids. The V gene's germline CDR1 is MGHRA and CDR2 YSYEKL. V gave up 3 bases and J gave up 6 bases, with 12 bases separating them.